These T cell receptor beta chains were read from a single sample in a study of Ad26.COV2.S vaccination and SARS-CoV-2 variants. The repertoire was sequenced with immunoSEQ multiplex PCR; TCRdb's copy has only in-frame clones and lacks some. Among a few hundred thousand clones listed, 92% were seen once. This material consisted of peripheral blood, taken in a trial of Ad26.COV2.S vaccine versus placebo. The receptors shown here come from a person between 18 and 65 years old who received the Ad26.COV2.S COVID-19 vaccine or a placebo. CDR3s include the opening cysteine and the closing phenylalanine or tryptophan. The D gene is left open where the match is weak.

D	J	V	CDR3	DNA
.	TRBJ2-6	TRBV6-5	CASRWLTSGANVLTF	TGTGCCAGCAGATGGCTGACCTCTGGGGCCAACGTCCTGACTTTC
TRBD1	TRBJ2-5	TRBV5-1	CASSPGTGGRRETQYF	TGCGCCAGCAGCCCGGGGACAGGGGGAAGACGGGAGACCCAGTACTTC
.	TRBJ2-7	TRBV19	CASGLSYEQYF	TGTGCCAGTGGACTCTCCTACGAGCAGTACTTC
.	TRBJ1-5	TRBV27	CASSFRGSNQPQHF	TGTGCCAGCAGTTTTAGGGGAAGCAATCAGCCCCAGCATTTT
.	TRBJ1-1	TRBV7-2	CASSLGPGGRLNTEAFF	TGTGCCAGCAGCTTAGGTCCAGGTGGTCGACTCAACACTGAAGCTTTCTTT
.	TRBJ2-7	TRBV7-2	CASSFHRAYEQYF	TGTGCCAGCAGCTTCCACAGGGCCTACGAGCAGTACTTC
.	TRBJ2-1	TRBV30	CAWSWLGTSVGAHNEQFF	TGTGCCTGGAGTTGGCTCGGAACTAGCGTGGGGGCCCACAATGAGCAGTTCTTC
TRBD2	TRBJ2-7	TRBV4-3	CASSLLWASGASTYEQYF	TGCGCCAGCAGCCTCCTTTGGGCTAGCGGGGCTTCTACCTACGAGCAGTACTTC
.	TRBJ2-7	TRBV6-2/TRBV6-3	CASSYSGATYEQYF	TGTGCCAGCAGTTACTCGGGCGCGACCTACGAGCAGTACTTC
.	TRBJ2-2	TRBV9	CASSDHRGLNTGELFF	TGTGCCAGCAGCGACCACAGGGGACTGAACACCGGGGAGCTGTTTTTT